The clone carrying this T cell receptor (beta chain) was detected ten times or more. Preparing the TCRbeta library involved the use of unique molecular identifiers. Via MiXCR, TCRdb re-called the PCR reads, giving one row per CDR3 protein. The sample carries roughly 200,000 distinct CDR3 sequences, under 9.5% recorded once. The sample originates from a study of T-cell reconstitution after alpha-beta-depleted transplantation in children. V lost 2 bases and J lost 4, with 9 bases in between. The CDR3 runs to 14 residues. Germline assignment: CDR1 KGHSH and CDR2 LQKENI. The rearrangement links TRBV18 to TRBJ1-5; tentative D call: TRBD1 (6 bases). The source of this sequence is a human donor who donated a stem cell graft to a child with acute lymphoblastic leukemia. The sequences come from PBMCs from the stem cell graft donor, collected from the stem cell graft. The CDR3, as DNA: TGTGCCAGCTCACCAGGAGGGGGGAATCAGCCCCAGCATTTT. Its protein is CASSPGGGNQPQHF. Variable domain in full (rest from reference TRBV18 and TRBJ1-5): NAGVMQNPRHLVRRRGQEARLRCSPMKGHSHVYWYRQLPEEGLKFMVYLQKENIIDESGMPKERFSAEFPKEGPSILRIQQVVRGDSAAYFCASSPGGGNQPQHFGDGTRLSIL.